This TCR beta chain was obtained from a study of identical twins. This clonotype was seen only a few times. This CDR3 contains 14 residues. V lost 1 base, J lost 6 bases, and 13 bases lay in between. TCRdb re-derived calls from the 5' RACE reads in MiXCR, one entry per CDR3 protein. This sample has 350,000 to 450,000 distinct CDR3 sequences, with less than 20% found just once. The sequenced sample consisted of naive T cells sorted from blood. The source is a man aged 50-59 years in good health. This chain joins TRBV12-3 or TRBV12-4 and TRBJ2-7; D remains unclear. As DNA, the CDR3 is TGTGCCAGCAGTTTAGGAAATCCCTTGGCCGAGCAGTACTTC. This gives the protein CASSLGNPLAEQYF.